This passage covers 26 T cell receptor beta chains from one sample sequenced in a study of human T cells and chemical hapten exposure. Someone pulled total RNA out of unfractionated whole blood. Using its own MiXCR run on the 5' RACE reads, TCRdb lists one record per CDR3 protein. The sample consists of about 80,000 distinct CDR3 sequences, about 7.7% of them appearing once. Receptors were obtained from a male donor in good health.

This sequence joins TRBV30 and TRBJ2-3; 10 bases map to TRBD1. Germline assignment: CDR1 GTSNPN and CDR2 SVGIG (reference sequence). After removal of 3 bases from V and 3 bases from J, the junction contained 9 bases not matched to a gene. This CDR3 comprises 16 residues. The CDR3 DNA is TGTGCCTGGAGCCCCTCCCGGGACAGGGGTACAGATACGCAGTATTTT. Its protein is CAWSPSRDRGTDTQYF.

This clonotype appeared a few times. The genes are TRBV7-2 and TRBJ2-7, with 9 bases that match TRBD2. The CDR3 has 14 amino acids. CDR1 SGHTA and CDR2 FQGNSA come from the germline V gene. J lost 3 bases, V lost 1 base, and 1 base had no gene match. Here the CDR3 reads CASSLVAGVYEQYF. Here the CDR3 DNA reads TGTGCCAGCAGCTTAGTAGCGGGAGTCTACGAGCAGTACTTC.

This clonotype was counted between two and nine times. The chain recombines TRBV3-1 with TRBJ2-1, with 11 bases that match TRBD2. The CDR3 extends over 18 amino acids. V trimming: 1 base; J trimming: 1 base; junction bases outside the gene matches: 6. Germline V lookup: CDR1 LGHDT, CDR2 YNNKEL (reference sequence). The CDR3 bases are TGTGCCAGCAGCCAAGTGCGGACTAGCGGGTGGTCCTACAATGAGCAGTTCTTC. This encodes CASSQVRTSGWSYNEQFF.

The V call is TRBV19, the J call TRBJ2-7; a possible D gene is TRBD2 (5 bases). Germline values: CDR1 LNHDA, CDR2 SQIVND (reference sequence). The V end lost 1 base, the J end lost 0 bases, and 13 bases lay between the germline ends. The CDR3 length is 16 residues. CDR3 DNA sequence: TGTGCCAGTAGTATAGCCGGAGGACGGGACTCCTACGAGCAGTACTTC. This encodes CASSIAGGRDSYEQYF.

This clonotype was seen repeatedly, ten times or more. The rearrangement uses TRBV7-9 and TRBJ2-7; 9 positions match TRBD1. The CDR3 runs 14 residues. Germline-derived CDR1 and CDR2 are SEHNR and FQNEAQ (reference sequence). Trimming took 3 bases from V and 0 from J; bases not matched to a gene: 0. Written as DNA, the CDR3 is TGTGCCAGCAGCTTGGACAGGGGCTCCTACGAGCAGTACTTC. It specifies CASSLDRGSYEQYF.

This clonotype has more than one count but fewer than ten. For the CDR3, the DNA is TGCAGTGCTCGGACAGGGGAAGATCAGCCCCAGCATTTT. It translates to CSARTGEDQPQHF. The chain carries TRBV20-1 and TRBJ1-5, with 9 bases identical to TRBD1. The CDR3 is 13 residues long. Unmatched junction bases numbered 4, after V lost 5 bases and J lost 5 bases. Germline V gene sequence: CDR1 DFQATT, CDR2 SNEGSKA (reference sequence).

The chain combines TRBV5-1 with TRBJ2-5; D remains unclear. This CDR3 has 12 residues. Germline V lookup: CDR1 SGHRS, CDR2 YFSETQ. The V end lost 5 bases, the J end lost 3 bases, and 8 bases lay between the germline ends. CDR3 DNA sequence: TGCGCCAGCAGTAAGGCCGAAGAGACCCAGTACTTC. Amino acids: CASSKAEETQYF.

J is TRBJ2-7 and V is TRBV7-2; D possibly corresponds to TRBD2 (5 bases). The CDR3 length is 13 residues. Trimming cost V 5 bases and J 4 bases, with 12 bases left between them. Per the germline V gene, CDR1 is SGHTA and CDR2 is FQGNSA. The DNA for the CDR3 is TGTGCCAGCAGCCCCCCGAGAGGGTACGAGCAGTACTTC. Translated, it gives CASSPPRGYEQYF.

This clonotype showed up many times. The chain employs TRBV28 and TRBJ2-7; 8 bases agree with TRBD1. Germline CDR1 reads MDHEN; CDR2 reads SYDVKM. This CDR3 comprises 17 residues. After removal of 5 bases from V and 6 bases from J, the junction contained 18 bases not matched to a gene. Written as DNA, the CDR3 is TGTGCCAGCAGTCCTTCTAGGCCCTTTCAGGGGGCGTCCGAGCAGTACTTC. It codes for CASSPSRPFQGASEQYF.

This clonotype was recorded a few times. This chain's CDR3 is CASSLYRSGNTIYF. In DNA form, the CDR3 reads TGTGCCAGCAGCTTATATCGCTCTGGAAACACCATATATTTT. The chain carries TRBV7-2 and TRBJ1-3; D is unresolved. Per the germline V gene, CDR1 is SGHTA and CDR2 is FQGNSA. Trimming shortened V by 2 bases and J by 0 bases, and 5 bases separated the two germline ends. CDR3 length: 14 amino acids.

This clonotype was seen repeatedly, ten times or more. V usage is TRBV11-2 and J usage is TRBJ1-2; TRBD1 matches at 8 bases. The V and J ends lost 6 bases and 0 bases, in that order; junction bases with no gene match: 6. Germline V CDR1 and CDR2: SGHAT, FQNNGV. CDR3 length: 15 residues. As DNA, the CDR3 is TGTGCCAGCAGTTCCGGGACAGGAGCTAACTATGGCTACACCTTC. Encoded protein: CASSSGTGANYGYTF.

The gene calls are TRBV7-9 and TRBJ1-4; a possible D gene is TRBD1 (5 bases). Looked up from germline, CDR1 is SEHNR and CDR2 is FQNEAQ (reference sequence). The length of the CDR3 is 17 residues. Trimming removed 2 bases from V and 4 bases from J, with 17 bases in between. CDR3 bases: TGTGCCAGCAGCTTACAAGGGGCAGCGGCAAATAATGAAAAACTGTTTTTT. This encodes CASSLQGAAANNEKLFF.

J is TRBJ1-2 and V is TRBV4-1; 7 positions match TRBD1. Germline V lookup: CDR1 MGHRA, CDR2 YSYEKL. The trim removed 4 bases at V and 7 bases at J, leaving 3 bases unmatched. The CDR3 extends over 12 amino acids. The CDR3 is CASSLNRGGYTF. The CDR3 nucleotides are TGCGCCAGCAGCCTGAACAGGGGTGGCTACACCTTC.

Here the CDR3 DNA reads TGTGCCAGCAGCTTAGACCTGGACAATGAGCAGTTCTTC. Translating it yields CASSLDLDNEQFF. The chain couples TRBV11-3 to TRBJ2-1; D call uncertain. From germline, CDR1 is SGHNT and CDR2 YENEEA. This CDR3 has 13 amino acids. The ends were cut back, 0 bases at V and 5 bases at J, with 5 bases in the middle.

The rearrangement uses TRBV5-6 and TRBJ2-1; 12 bases match TRBD2. V trimming: 0 bases; J trimming: 9 bases; junction bases outside the gene matches: 7. Germline assignment: CDR1 SGHDT and CDR2 YYEEEE. The CDR3 loop spans 16 amino acids. CDR3 nucleotide sequence: TGTGCCAGCAGCTTGGTGGCTAGCGGGAGGGCCAGTGAGCAGTTCTTC. This encodes CASSLVASGRASEQFF.

This clonotype showed up just a few times. The rearrangement joins TRBV6-5 to TRBJ2-1, with 8 nucleotides matching TRBD1. V dropped 0 bases and J dropped 10; count of bases not matched to a gene: 14. The germline V gene has CDR1 MNHEY and CDR2 SVGAGI. This CDR3 spans 17 amino acids. The CDR3: CASSYSGDRTLGEEQFF. CDR3 nucleotide sequence: TGTGCCAGCAGTTACTCGGGGGACAGGACCCTGGGAGAAGAGCAGTTCTTC.

Here the CDR3 reads CASSELTGFYGYTF. Here the CDR3 DNA reads TGTGCCAGCAGTGAACTGACAGGGTTCTATGGCTACACCTTC. This chain joins TRBV25-1 and TRBJ1-2; 7 positions agree with TRBD1. Germline V gene lookup returns CDR1 MGHDK and CDR2 SYGVNS. J gave up 4 bases and V 2 bases, and 4 bases lay outside the gene matches. The length of the CDR3 is 14 residues.

The CDR3 DNA is TGCGCCAGCAGCTTGGGGACTAGCGGGTCCTACAATGAGCAGTTCTTC. Protein sequence: CASSLGTSGSYNEQFF. The V and J genes are TRBV5-1 and TRBJ2-1; TRBD2 matches 11 bases. Unmatched junction bases numbered 0, after V lost 0 bases and J lost 1 base. The V gene's germline CDR1 is SGHRS and CDR2 YFSETQ. The CDR3 sequence is 16 residues long.

Only a few counts were recorded for this clonotype. V is TRBV28 and J is TRBJ2-3; D not resolved. V was clipped by 6 bases and J by 2 bases, with 12 bases between them. The length of the CDR3 is 14 residues. Per the germline V gene, CDR1 is MDHEN and CDR2 is SYDVKM. As DNA, the CDR3 is TGTGCCAGCAGCCCCGAAGGGCACACAGATACGCAGTATTTT. Its translation is CASSPEGHTDTQYF.

The gene calls are TRBV2 and TRBJ1-5; the D is unclear. The CDR3 loop spans 15 amino acids. Per the germline V gene, CDR1 is SNHLY and CDR2 is FYNNEI. V lost 4 bases and J lost 0, with 10 bases in between. The CDR3 sequence is CASSVSVYSNQPQHF. The DNA of the CDR3 is TGTGCCAGCAGTGTCTCAGTCTATAGCAATCAGCCCCAGCATTTT.

This clonotype appeared many times. This chain uses TRBV7-2 with TRBJ1-1; TRBD1 aligns across 9 bases. Germline-derived CDR1 and CDR2 are SGHTA and FQGNSA. The CDR3 consists of 15 residues. V shed 5 bases, J shed 0 bases, and the junction held 4 bases outside the gene matches. CDR3 sequence reads: CASSVTGGMNTEAFF. The DNA of the CDR3 is TGTGCCAGCAGCGTCACAGGGGGCATGAACACTGAAGCTTTCTTT.

The chain employs TRBV20-1 and TRBJ2-7; 7 bases fit TRBD1. The length of the CDR3 is 15 residues. Germline values: CDR1 DFQATT, CDR2 SNEGSKA (reference sequence). J lost 3 bases, V lost 3 bases, and 11 bases had no gene match. CDR3 in amino acids: CSASIAGTALYEQYF. CDR3 sequence (DNA): TGCAGTGCTAGCATAGCCGGGACAGCTCTCTACGAGCAGTACTTC.

V and J are TRBV10-3 and TRBJ1-1; TRBD1 might be the D (5 bases). Germline V CDR1 and CDR2: ENHRY, SYGVKD. This CDR3 contains 14 residues. Trimming removed 1 base at V and 10 bases at J, with 16 bases between. The chain's CDR3 is CAISEFEGEAGAFF. CDR3 coding DNA: TGTGCCATCAGTGAGTTTGAAGGGGAAGCTGGAGCTTTCTTT.

J is TRBJ2-3 and V is TRBV29-1, with 10 bases fitting TRBD2. This CDR3 spans 16 amino acids. The germline V gene encodes CDR1 SQVTM and CDR2 ANQGSEA. The J segment lost 5 bases and the V segment lost 4 bases, leaving 12 bases of the junction unmatched. The CDR3 sequence: CSVVREREGRGDTQYF. The CDR3 DNA is TGCAGCGTTGTAAGGGAGCGGGAGGGCCGAGGAGATACGCAGTATTTT.

This clonotype was recorded a few times. The chain is built from TRBV6-5 and TRBJ1-2; no clear D gene. V lost 6 bases and J lost 6, with 11 bases in between. Germline V gives CDR1 MNHEY, CDR2 SVGAGI. CDR3 size: 12 residues. This CDR3 is CASSQERHGYTF. The CDR3 DNA follows: TGTGCCAGCAGCCAAGAAAGGCATGGCTACACCTTC.

This clonotype occurred many times. V and J are TRBV14 and TRBJ2-7, with 9 positions matching TRBD1. V shed 4 bases, J shed 1 base, and the junction held 5 bases outside the gene matches. This CDR3 region has 15 residues. Germline CDR1 is SGHDN and CDR2 is FVKESK. In DNA form, the CDR3 reads TGTGCCAGCAGCCGTGCGGGACAGGGTTCCTACGAGCAGTACTTC. Translation: CASSRAGQGSYEQYF.